This T cell receptor (beta chain) was found in a study of early stage breast cancer tumors. Turning to the study itself: The ER+/PR+/HER2- tumors included about 8 ductal and a handful of lobular carcinomas. Study conclusions and caveats: Compared with adjacent normal breast tissue, tumors showed 2 to 3-fold greater T cell density and higher clonality.

About this clone itself: Its antigen is undetermined.

Each sample had two DNA replicates, roughly 0.5 ug blood or around 1.5 ug tissue. Assay used: immunoSEQ multiplex PCR; TCRdb lists only in-frame clones, some missing. The sample contains tens of thousands of clones, about 78% of which appear only once. Trimming cost V 3 bases and J 8 bases, with 24 bases left between them. Germline CDR1 reads LGHNA; CDR2 reads YSLEER. The length of the CDR3 is 17 residues. The specimen sequenced was blood. The J gene is TRBJ2-3, the V gene TRBV4-3; no clear D. The TCR was taken from a person aged 50-59 years with breast cancer. CDR3 protein: CASSHSLEPSPRSTQYF. The CDR3 DNA follows: TGCGCCAGCAGCCACTCCCTGGAGCCGTCCCCCCGGAGTACGCAGTATTTT.